These 4 T cell receptor beta chains were sequenced from one sample in a study of blood T cell repertoires in COVID-19. TCRdb's table, derived via immunoSEQ multiplex PCR, lists solely in-frame clones and lacks some. The table includes 150,000 to 200,000 clones, about 88% detected once. Sequencing was done on a sample of PBMCs or T cells enriched from blood (not recorded which). Receptors originate from a woman aged 40-49 years with acute COVID-19.

The V gene is TRBV18, the J gene TRBJ1-5; D gene unclear. Germline loops: CDR1 KGHSH, CDR2 LQKENI. The CDR3 consists of 15 residues. The ends were cut back, 1 base at V and 0 bases at J, with 7 bases in the middle. The chain's CDR3 is CASSPQQTSNQPQHF. Written as DNA, the CDR3 is TGTGCCAGCTCACCACAACAGACTAGCAATCAGCCCCAGCATTTT.

V and J are TRBV6-1 and TRBJ2-5; 14 bases match TRBD2. CDR3 length equals 18 residues. After removal of 3 bases from V and 4 bases from J, the junction contained 10 bases not matched to a gene. CDR1 is MNHNS, CDR2 SASEGT, per germline. The CDR3 is CASSDPGLAGDRGETQYF. The CDR3 DNA reads as TGTGCCAGCAGTGATCCGGGACTAGCGGGAGATCGGGGAGAGACCCAGTACTTC.

V is TRBV9 and J is TRBJ2-7; 10 bases fit TRBD1. V shed 4 bases, J shed 7 bases, and the junction held 8 bases outside the gene matches. CDR3 size: 14 residues. Germline V CDR1 and CDR2: SGDLS, YYNGEE. The CDR3 protein is CASSPGTGAGEQYF. The CDR3 DNA is TGTGCCAGCAGCCCCGGGACAGGGGCAGGGGAGCAGTACTTC.

The V gene is TRBV7-2, the J gene TRBJ2-7; TRBD1 agrees at 8 bases. The CDR3 runs 16 residues. V was clipped by 0 bases and J by 5 bases; unmatched bases: 9. Germline-derived CDR1 and CDR2 are SGHTA and FQGNSA. CDR3 in DNA: TGTGCCAGCAGCTTAGCCGTTGGGCAGGGGGCCAACGAGCAGTACTTC. Amino acids: CASSLAVGQGANEQYF.